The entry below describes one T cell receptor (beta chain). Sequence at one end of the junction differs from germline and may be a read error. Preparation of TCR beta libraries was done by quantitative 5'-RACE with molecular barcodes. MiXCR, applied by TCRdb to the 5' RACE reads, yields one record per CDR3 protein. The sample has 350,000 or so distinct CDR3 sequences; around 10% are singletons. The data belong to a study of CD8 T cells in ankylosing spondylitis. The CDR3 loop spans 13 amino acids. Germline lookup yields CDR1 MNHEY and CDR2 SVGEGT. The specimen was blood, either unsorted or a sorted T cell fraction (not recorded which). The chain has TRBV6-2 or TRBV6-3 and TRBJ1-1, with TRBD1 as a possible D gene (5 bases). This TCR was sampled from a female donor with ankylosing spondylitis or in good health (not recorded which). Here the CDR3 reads CASSYWGNAEAFF. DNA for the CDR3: TGTGCCAGCAGTTATTGGGGGAACGCTGAAGCTTTCTTT.